The 11 T cell receptor beta chains below come from one sample, sequenced in a study of OX40 agonist ivuxolimab in advanced cancers. The repertoire was sequenced with immunoSEQ multiplex PCR; TCRdb's copy has only in-frame clones and lacks some. In the table there are tens of thousands of clones, roughly nine tenths of which are singletons. The input for sequencing was CD4+ or CD8+ T cells sorted from blood, taken in a trial of the OX40 agonist ivuxolimab. These receptors all stem from an adult with an advanced solid tumor such as melanoma, head and neck, liver or kidney cancer.

This clone was seen a few times. The chain uses TRBV21-1 and TRBJ2-5; TRBD1, the D gene given by the table, was not confirmed from the DNA. TRBV21-1 is a pseudogene. The CDR3 runs to 16 residues. The CDR3 protein is CASSTHRTGLQETQYF. As DNA, the CDR3 is TGTGCCAGCAGCACCCATCGGACAGGATTACAAGAGACCCAGTACTTC.

The chain joins TRBV2 to TRBJ2-3, with unresolved D. The CDR3 covers 15 residues. CDR1 SNHLY and CDR2 FYNNEI come from the germline V gene. The germline V and J ends were trimmed by 7 bases and 2 bases, with 16 bases remaining between them. CDR3 residues: CASKKESPDTDTQYF. The CDR3 DNA reads as TGTGCCAGCAAGAAGGAATCACCTGACACAGATACGCAGTATTTT.

V is TRBV19 and J is TRBJ2-5; D is possibly TRBD1 (5 bases). The CDR3 is 13 amino acids. Germline CDR1 is LNHDA and CDR2 is SQIVND (reference sequence). The V and J ends lost 2 bases and 4 bases respectively, with 8 bases between them. CDR3 loop: CASSIPQVETQYF. The CDR3 DNA is TGTGCCAGTAGTATACCACAGGTAGAGACCCAGTACTTC.

V usage is TRBV29-1 and J usage is TRBJ1-2, with 7 positions matching TRBD1. CDR1 SQVTM and CDR2 ANQGSEA come from the germline V gene. The V gene end was trimmed by 7 bases and the J gene end by 4 bases; junction bases not matched to a gene: 18. This CDR3 is 16 amino acids long. The CDR3: CSALQAAEGQSYGYTF. CDR3 bases: TGCAGCGCGTTACAAGCCGCAGAGGGACAGAGCTATGGCTACACCTTC.

The chain couples TRBV15 to TRBJ1-1, with 8 nucleotides matching TRBD1. This CDR3 is built from 14 residues. Germline assignment: CDR1 LNHNV and CDR2 YYDKDF (reference sequence). Trimming removed 3 bases from V and 5 bases from J; junction bases left unmatched: 5. The CDR3 here is CATSRTGDETEAFF. The CDR3 bases are TGTGCCACCAGCAGGACAGGGGATGAGACTGAAGCTTTCTTT.

J is TRBJ2-3 and V is TRBV11-3; D unclear. Germline CDR1 SGHNT, CDR2 YENEEA. The CDR3 has 18 amino acids. V was pared by 1 base and J by 2 bases, with 19 bases between. CDR3 sequence reads: CASSLGSIPTQNTDTQYF. In DNA, the CDR3 is TGTGCCAGCAGCTTAGGTAGTATTCCTACTCAGAACACAGATACGCAGTATTTT. Full variable domain (missing parts from reference TRBV11-3 and TRBJ2-3): EAGVVQSPRYKIIEKKQPVAFWCNPISGHNTLYWYLQNLGQGPELLIRYENEEAVDDSQLPKDRFSAERLKGVDSTLKIQPAELGDSAVYLCASSLGSIPTQNTDTQYFGPGTRLTVL.

The chain carries TRBV2 and TRBJ2-3, with TRBD1 identical over 9 bases. In germline, CDR1 is SNHLY, CDR2 FYNNEI. The CDR3 runs 13 residues. The V and J ends lost 8 bases and 2 bases, in that order; junction bases with no gene match: 2. The CDR3 DNA is TGTGCCAGCCGGGACAGGGTCACAGATACGCAGTATTTT. It yields the protein CASRDRVTDTQYF.

The J gene is TRBJ2-1, the V gene TRBV7-3, with 9 nucleotides matching TRBD1. Germline-derived CDR1 and CDR2 are SGHTA and FQGTGA. This CDR3 spans 16 amino acids. V shed 5 bases and J 0 bases; nucleotides not matched to a gene: 5. The CDR3 bases are TGTGCCAGCAGCCGACAGGGGGATGGCTCCTACAATGAGCAGTTCTTC. Amino acid sequence: CASSRQGDGSYNEQFF.

The chain links TRBV2 to TRBJ2-5; TRBD1 aligns across 7 bases. Trimming cost V 6 bases and J 2 bases; bases outside gene matches: 3. This CDR3 has 13 residues. CDR1 SNHLY and CDR2 FYNNEI come from the germline V gene. In nucleotides, the CDR3 is TGTGCCAGCAGGCAGGGACAGCAAGAGACCCAGTACTTC. Translating gives CASRQGQQETQYF. Full variable domain (remainder filled in from reference TRBV2 and TRBJ2-5): EPEVTQTPSHQVTQMGQEVILRCVPISNHLYFYWYRQILGQKVEFLVSFYNNEISEKSEIFDDQFSVERPDGSNFTLKIRSTKLEDSAMYFCASRQGQQETQYFGPGTRLLVL.

This clone was found a few times. The rearrangement uses TRBV6-4 and TRBJ2-3, with D perhaps matching TRBD1 (6 bases). The germline V and J ends were trimmed by 0 bases and 1 base, with 8 bases remaining between them. The CDR3 consists of 15 residues. Germline CDR1 is MRHNA and CDR2 is SNTAGT. In DNA, the CDR3 is TGTGCCAGCAGTGACTCAGGGGGTGGCACAGATACGCAGTATTTT. The encoded protein is CASSDSGGGTDTQYF.

The genes are TRBV7-3 and TRBJ1-2; 10 bases line up with TRBD1. The CDR3 runs 14 residues. With 2 bases clipped from V and 8 bases from J, the junction kept 5 bases outside the gene matches. The germline V gene has CDR1 SGHTA and CDR2 FQGTGA. The CDR3 DNA reads TGTGCCAGCAGCTTAGGGGACAGGGGCAACGGCTACACCTTC. Translating gives CASSLGDRGNGYTF.